This T cell receptor beta chain was captured by sequencing in a study of T cell clusters in autoimmune cytopenias. Background on the study: TRB sequencing had a median about 49,000 reads and 2,000 to 2,500 distinct clonotypes per sample.

CDR1 and CDR2 from the germline V gene are SGHVS and FNYEAQ. The CDR3 contains 16 residues. TRB was amplified from about 250 ng of peripheral blood genomic DNA per sample. One tube held mixed TRB-A and TRB-B primer pools for touch-down PCR. From its re-call of the multiplex PCR reads, TCRdb lists each CDR3 protein once, without DNA. The repertoire table contains approximately 11,000 distinct CDR3 sequences. These data were also filed under a second study, of T cell repertoires in aging, cancer and after chemotherapy. That report adds: Across the chemotherapy interval, each cancer cohort showed higher median generation probability, suggesting thymic rebound.

The sequence was collected from a human donor in good health. The specimen sequenced was peripheral blood. This chain connects TRBV7-6 to TRBJ2-3; TCRdb indicates TRBD2, and absent DNA this call remains unverified. The CDR3 region is CASSLGGRFNTDTQYF.